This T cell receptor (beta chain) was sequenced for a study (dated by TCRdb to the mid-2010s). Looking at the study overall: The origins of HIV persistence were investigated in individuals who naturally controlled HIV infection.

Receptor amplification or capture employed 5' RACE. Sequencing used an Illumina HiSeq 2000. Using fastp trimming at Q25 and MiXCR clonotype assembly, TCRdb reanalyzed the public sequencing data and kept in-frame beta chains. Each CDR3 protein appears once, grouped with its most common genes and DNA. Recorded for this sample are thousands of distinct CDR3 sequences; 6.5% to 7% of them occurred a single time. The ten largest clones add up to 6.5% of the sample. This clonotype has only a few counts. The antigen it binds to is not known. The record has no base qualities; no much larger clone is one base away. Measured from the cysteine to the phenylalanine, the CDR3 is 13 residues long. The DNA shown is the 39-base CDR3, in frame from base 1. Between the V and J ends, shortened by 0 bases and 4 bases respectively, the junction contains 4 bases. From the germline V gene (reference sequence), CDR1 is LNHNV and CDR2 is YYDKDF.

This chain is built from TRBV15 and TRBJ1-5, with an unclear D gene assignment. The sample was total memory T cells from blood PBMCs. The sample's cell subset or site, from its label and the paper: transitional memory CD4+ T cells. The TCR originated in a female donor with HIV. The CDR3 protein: CATSRDGNQPQHF. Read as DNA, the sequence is TGTGCCACCAGCAGAGATGGAAATCAGCCCCAGCATTTT.